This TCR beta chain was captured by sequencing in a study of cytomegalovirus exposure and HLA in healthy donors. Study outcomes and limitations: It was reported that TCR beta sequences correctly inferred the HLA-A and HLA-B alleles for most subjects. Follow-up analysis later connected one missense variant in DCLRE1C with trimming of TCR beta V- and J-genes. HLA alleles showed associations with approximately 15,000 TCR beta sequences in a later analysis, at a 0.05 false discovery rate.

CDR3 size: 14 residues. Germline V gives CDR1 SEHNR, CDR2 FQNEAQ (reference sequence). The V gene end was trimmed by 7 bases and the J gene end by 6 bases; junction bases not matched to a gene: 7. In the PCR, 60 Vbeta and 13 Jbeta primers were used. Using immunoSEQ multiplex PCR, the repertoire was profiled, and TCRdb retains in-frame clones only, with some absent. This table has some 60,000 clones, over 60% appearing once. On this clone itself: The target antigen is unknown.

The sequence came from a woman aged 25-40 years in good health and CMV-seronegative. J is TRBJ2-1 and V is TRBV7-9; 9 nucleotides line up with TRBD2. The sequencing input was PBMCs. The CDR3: CASTRRGRVNEQFF. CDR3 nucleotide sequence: TGTGCCAGCACTCGACGCGGGAGGGTCAATGAGCAGTTCTTC.